This TCR beta chain was retrieved from a study of vaccination and CD4 T cells after COVID-19. Study-wide context: Convalescent patients gave post-COVID blood a median about 95 days post-diagnosis, range 35 to 161.

One entry per CDR3 protein, called by TCRdb with MiXCR from the PCR reads. This sample has fewer than 15,000 distinct CDR3 sequences, with 69% found just once. Positive PCR tests came between March and December 2020, ahead of the US Alpha, Beta and Delta variants. Turning to this clonotype: Its antigen is not known.

Losses at the gene ends were 8 bases for V and 0 bases for J; bases not matched to a gene: 6. Germline CDR1 and CDR2: MNHNS and SASEGT. The CDR3 covers 15 residues. Study-level findings and limits: The study found that a median approximately 86% of reactive clones in convalescent patients appeared only post-vaccination.

This TCR derives from a human donor who had recovered from COVID-19. This chain links TRBV6-1 with TRBJ2-2; 7 bases align to TRBD2. Sequences were derived from CD4+ T cells from blood, sampled after SARS-CoV-2 vaccination. The CDR3 spells CASSLAGANTGELFF. Written as DNA, the CDR3 is TGTGCCAGCTCACTGGCGGGAGCGAACACCGGGGAGCTGTTTTTT.